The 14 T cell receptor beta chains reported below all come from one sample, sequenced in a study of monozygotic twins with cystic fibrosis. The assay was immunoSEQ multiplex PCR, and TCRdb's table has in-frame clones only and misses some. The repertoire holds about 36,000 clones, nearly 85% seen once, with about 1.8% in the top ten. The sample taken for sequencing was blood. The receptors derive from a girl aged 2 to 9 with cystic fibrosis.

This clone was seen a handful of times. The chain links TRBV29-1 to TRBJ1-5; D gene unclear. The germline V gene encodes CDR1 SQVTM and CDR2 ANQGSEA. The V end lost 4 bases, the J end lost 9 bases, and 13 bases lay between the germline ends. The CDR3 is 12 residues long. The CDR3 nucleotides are TGCAGCGTTGCCAACCCCGCAGGGCCCCAGCATTTT. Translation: CSVANPAGPQHF.

CDR3 protein: CASSLIGVGGYTF. The CDR3 nucleotides are TGTGCCAGCAGCTTGATAGGAGTAGGTGGCTACACCTTC. The chain is built from TRBV5-6 and TRBJ1-2; D unclear. CDR1 and CDR2 (germline): SGHDT, YYEEEE. V was cut by 1 base and J by 7 bases, with 11 bases left in between. The CDR3 sequence is 13 residues long.

The CDR3 DNA follows: TGTGCCAGCAGCTCGGGACAAGAAGCTTTCTTT. Its protein product is CASSSGQEAFF. This rearrangement joins TRBV5-4 to TRBJ1-1, with TRBD1 as a possible D gene (6 bases). The CDR3 spans 11 residues. Deletions cut 3 bases from V and 8 bases from J, with 8 bases between. Germline V lookup: CDR1 SGHNT, CDR2 YYREEE (reference sequence). Using reference TRBV5-4 and TRBJ1-1 for the parts outside the CDR3, the full variable domain is ETGVTQSPTHLIKTRGQQVTLRCSSQSGHNTVSWYQQALGQGPQFIFQYYREEENGRGNFPPRFSGLQFPNYSSELNVNALELDDSALYLCASSSGQEAFFGQGTRLTVV.

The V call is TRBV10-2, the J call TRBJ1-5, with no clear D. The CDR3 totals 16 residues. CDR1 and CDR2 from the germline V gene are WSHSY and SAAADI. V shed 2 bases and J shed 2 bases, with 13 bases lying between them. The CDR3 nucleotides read TGCGCCAGCAGTGAGACCTTTAGCGCTGGCAATCAGCCCCAGCATTTT. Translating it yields CASSETFSAGNQPQHF.

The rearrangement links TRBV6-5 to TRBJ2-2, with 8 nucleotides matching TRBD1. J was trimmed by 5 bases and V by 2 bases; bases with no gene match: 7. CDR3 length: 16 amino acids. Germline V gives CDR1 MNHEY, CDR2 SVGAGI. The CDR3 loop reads CASSYETGVNTGELFF. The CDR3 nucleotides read TGTGCCAGCAGTTACGAGACAGGGGTTAATACCGGGGAGCTGTTTTTT.

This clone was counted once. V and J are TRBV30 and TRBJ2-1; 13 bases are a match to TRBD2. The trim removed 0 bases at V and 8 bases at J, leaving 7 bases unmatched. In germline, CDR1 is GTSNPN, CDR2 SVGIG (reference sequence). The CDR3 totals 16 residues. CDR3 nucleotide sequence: TGTGCCTGGAGTGTACCGGGACTAGCGGGGATCGATGAGCAGTTCTTC. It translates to CAWSVPGLAGIDEQFF.

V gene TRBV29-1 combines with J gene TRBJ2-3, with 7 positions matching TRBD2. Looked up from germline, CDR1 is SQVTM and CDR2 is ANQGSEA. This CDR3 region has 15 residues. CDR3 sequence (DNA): TGCGTATCCCAGCGGGACGCCCGGTCCACAGATACGCAGTATTTT. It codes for CVSQRDARSTDTQYF.

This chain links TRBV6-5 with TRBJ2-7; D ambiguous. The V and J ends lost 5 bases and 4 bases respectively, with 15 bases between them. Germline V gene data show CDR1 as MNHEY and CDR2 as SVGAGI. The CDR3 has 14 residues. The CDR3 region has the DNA TGTGCCAGCAGTACACCCGGACGGCGATACGAGCAGTACTTC. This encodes CASSTPGRRYEQYF.

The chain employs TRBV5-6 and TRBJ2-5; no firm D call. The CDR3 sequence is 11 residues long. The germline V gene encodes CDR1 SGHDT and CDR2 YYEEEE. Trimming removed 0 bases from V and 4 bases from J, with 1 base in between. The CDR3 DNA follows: TGTGCCAGCAGCTTGGCAGAGACCCAGTACTTC. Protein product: CASSLAETQYF.

Here the CDR3 reads CASSFSQGIIAKNIQYF. In DNA, the CDR3 is TGTGCCAGCAGCTTTTCACAGGGCATCATAGCCAAAAACATTCAGTACTTC. J is TRBJ2-4 and V is TRBV7-2, with a weak D call TRBD1 (6 bases). Germline lookup yields CDR1 SGHTA and CDR2 FQGNSA. Trimming took off 3 bases at V and 0 bases at J, with 15 bases between the two ends. The CDR3 is 17 amino acids.

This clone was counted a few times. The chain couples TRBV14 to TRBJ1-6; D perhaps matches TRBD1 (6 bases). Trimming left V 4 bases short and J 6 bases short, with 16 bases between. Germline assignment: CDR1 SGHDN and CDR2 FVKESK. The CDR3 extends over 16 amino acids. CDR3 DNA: TGTGCCAGCAGCCCCGTAAACAGGGCCCCTAATTCACCCCTCCACTTT. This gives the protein CASSPVNRAPNSPLHF.

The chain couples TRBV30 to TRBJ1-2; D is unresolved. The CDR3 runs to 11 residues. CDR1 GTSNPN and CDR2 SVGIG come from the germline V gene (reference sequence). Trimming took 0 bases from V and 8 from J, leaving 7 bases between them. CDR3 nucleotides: TGTGCCTGGAGTGTATTTGAGGGCTACACCTTC. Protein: CAWSVFEGYTF.

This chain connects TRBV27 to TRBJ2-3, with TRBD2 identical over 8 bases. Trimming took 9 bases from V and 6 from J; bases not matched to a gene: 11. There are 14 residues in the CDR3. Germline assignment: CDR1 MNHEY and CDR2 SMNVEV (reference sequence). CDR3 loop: CASSAGLVSDTQYF. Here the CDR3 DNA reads TGTGCCAGTTCGGCGGGACTAGTTTCCGATACGCAGTATTTT.

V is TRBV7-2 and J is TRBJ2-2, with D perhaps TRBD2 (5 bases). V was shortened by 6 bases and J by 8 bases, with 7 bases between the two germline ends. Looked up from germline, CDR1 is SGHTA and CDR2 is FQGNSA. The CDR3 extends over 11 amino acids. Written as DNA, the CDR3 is TGTGCCAGCAGAGGGAGTGGGGAGCTGTTTTTT. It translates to CASRGSGELFF. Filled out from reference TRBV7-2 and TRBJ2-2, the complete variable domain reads GAGVSQSPSNKVTEKGKDVELRCDPISGHTALYWYRQSLGQGLEFLIYFQGNSAPDKSGLPSDRFSAERTGGSVSTLTIQRTQQEDSAVYLCASRGSGELFFGEGSRLTVL.